Below, 22 T cell receptor beta chains from the same sample are listed, as sequenced in a study of blood T cell repertoires in COVID-19. Sequencing used immunoSEQ multiplex PCR; TCRdb keeps in-frame clones, though not all of them. This table holds more than 25,000 clones, roughly 94% found once. Specimen: peripheral blood. These receptors were taken from a human donor with active COVID-19. The donor label of this sample is uncertain.

The chain combines TRBV4-1 with TRBJ2-1, with 10 bases lining up with TRBD2. CDR3 length: 18 amino acids. Looked up from germline, CDR1 is MGHRA and CDR2 is YSYEKL. V trimming: 0 bases; J trimming: 1 base; junction bases outside the gene matches: 6. The CDR3 bases are TGCGCCAGCAGCCAAGATGCCTCTAGCGGGGGTTCCTACAATGAGCAGTTCTTC. This codes for CASSQDASSGGSYNEQFF.

This sequence joins TRBV6-5 and TRBJ1-2, with 10 bases that match TRBD1. This CDR3 has 14 residues. Germline values: CDR1 MNHEY, CDR2 SVGAGI. Trimming removed 6 bases from V and 4 bases from J; junction bases left unmatched: 5. This chain's CDR3 is CASSPGTGAYGYTF. The CDR3 region has the DNA TGTGCCAGCAGCCCGGGGACAGGGGCCTATGGCTACACCTTC.

Written as DNA, the CDR3 is TGTGCCAGCGCAGGGACAGGGGGCAGGCGGACTGAAGCTTTCTTT. This codes for CASAGTGGRRTEAFF. The chain employs TRBV6-5 and TRBJ1-1; 12 bases align to TRBD1. Losses at the gene ends were 8 bases for V and 5 bases for J; bases not matched to a gene: 9. The CDR3 has 15 amino acids. Germline CDR1 reads MNHEY; CDR2 reads SVGAGI.

The CDR3 DNA is TGTGCCGCCGGGGACAGGGTCTACACCTTC. Translation gives CAAGDRVYTF. The chain uses TRBV10-3 and TRBJ1-2, with TRBD1 identical over 9 bases. V lost 11 bases to trimming and J lost 10 bases; unmatched junction nucleotides: 5. The CDR3 totals 10 residues. CDR1 and CDR2 from the germline V gene are ENHRY and SYGVKD.

The chain combines TRBV6-1 with TRBJ2-7; 7 bases are a match to TRBD1. The CDR3 length is 14 residues. Germline V gene data show CDR1 as MNHNS and CDR2 as SASEGT. V was clipped by 2 bases and J by 2 bases; unmatched bases: 3. The CDR3, as DNA: TGTGCCAGCAGTGAAACAGGGGTGACCTACGAGCAGTACTTC. Translated: CASSETGVTYEQYF.

This clone was observed a single time. The chain couples TRBV19 to TRBJ2-1; TRBD1 matches at 8 bases. CDR3 length equals 17 residues. V lost 7 bases to trimming and J lost 5 bases; unmatched junction nucleotides: 16. CDR1 and CDR2 (germline): LNHDA, SQIVND (reference sequence). The CDR3 sequence: CASTPHGRTGRNNEQFF. The CDR3 DNA is TGTGCCAGTACCCCCCATGGGAGGACAGGGAGGAACAATGAGCAGTTCTTC.

The chain has TRBV7-9 and TRBJ1-5, with 8 bases fitting TRBD1. V lost 5 bases and J lost 4; bases outside the gene matches: 4. The CDR3 has 14 residues. Per the germline V gene, CDR1 is SEHNR and CDR2 is FQNEAQ (reference sequence). CDR3 DNA: TGTGCCAGCAGCCCGACAGGGGCAAATCAGCCCCAGCATTTT. Its translation: CASSPTGANQPQHF. The full variable domain, completed using reference TRBV7-9 and TRBJ1-5, is DTGVSQNPRHKITKRGQNVTFRCDPISEHNRLYWYRQTLGQGPEFLTYFQNEAQLEKSRLLSDRFSAERPKGSFSTLEIQRTEQGDSAMYLCASSPTGANQPQHFGDGTRLSIL.

V gene TRBV29-1 combines with J gene TRBJ2-3; TRBD1 matches at 11 bases. The CDR3 has 13 residues. The J segment lost 6 bases and the V segment lost 6 bases, leaving 5 bases of the junction unmatched. Germline lookup yields CDR1 SQVTM and CDR2 ANQGSEA. CDR3 region: CSVGQGARDTQYF. The CDR3 DNA is TGCAGCGTCGGACAGGGGGCGAGGGATACGCAGTATTTT.

The chain employs TRBV4-1 and TRBJ2-2; D is uncertain. The CDR3 is 13 residues long. V shed 0 bases and J shed 5 bases, with 4 bases lying between them. Germline V lookup: CDR1 MGHRA, CDR2 YSYEKL. CDR3 DNA sequence: TGCGCCAGCAGCCAAGAAATAACCGGGGAGCTGTTTTTT. Encoded protein: CASSQEITGELFF.

The gene calls are TRBV5-1 and TRBJ2-7, with D unresolved. The germline V and J ends were trimmed by 0 bases and 0 bases, with 7 bases remaining between them. The CDR3 runs to 14 residues. Germline CDR1 SGHRS, CDR2 YFSETQ. CDR3 sequence reads: CASSLVGDSYEQYF. The CDR3 nucleotides read TGCGCCAGCAGCTTGGTAGGAGACTCCTACGAGCAGTACTTC.

The rearrangement uses TRBV10-3 and TRBJ2-3, with 10 bases aligning to TRBD2. The CDR3 extends over 16 amino acids. V gave up 4 bases and J gave up 5 bases; unmatched junction bases: 9. CDR1 and CDR2 from the germline V gene are ENHRY and SYGVKD. CDR3 amino acids: CAISVRTSGPGDTQYF. Written as DNA, the CDR3 is TGTGCCATCAGTGTACGGACTAGCGGCCCTGGAGATACGCAGTATTTT.

The genes are TRBV15 and TRBJ2-7; a weak D match, TRBD2 (5 bases). This CDR3 is built from 16 residues. The V gene lost 3 bases and the J gene lost 6 bases, with 21 bases spanning the gap. Germline values: CDR1 LNHNV, CDR2 YYDKDF (reference sequence). The CDR3 loop is CATSSEADARDSEQYF. The DNA of the CDR3 is TGTGCCACCAGCAGTGAGGCGGACGCTCGGGATAGCGAGCAGTACTTC.

The rearrangement links TRBV11-2 to TRBJ2-1; no definite D call. Trimming shortened V by 5 bases and J by 7 bases, and 18 bases separated the two germline ends. Germline V lookup: CDR1 SGHAT, CDR2 FQNNGV. The CDR3 covers 15 residues. This chain's CDR3 is CASSPHPKTSNEQFF. CDR3 DNA: TGTGCCAGCAGCCCCCACCCAAAAACTTCGAATGAGCAGTTCTTC.

This clone was observed once. The V gene is TRBV19, the J gene TRBJ2-1; TRBD1 matches at 10 bases. The CDR3 has 15 amino acids. V gave up 6 bases and J gave up 4 bases; unmatched junction bases: 6. The germline V gene encodes CDR1 LNHDA and CDR2 SQIVND (reference sequence). The CDR3, as DNA: TGTGCCAGTAGAAATGCGGGACAGGGGTACAATGAGCAGTTCTTC. Protein sequence: CASRNAGQGYNEQFF.

This chain links TRBV7-6 with TRBJ1-2; TRBD1 might be the D (5 bases). V was cut by 5 bases and J by 4 bases, with 20 bases left in between. The CDR3 totals 16 residues. Germline-derived CDR1 and CDR2 are SGHVS and FNYEAQ. CDR3 loop: CASSPGWRGKGYGYTF. The CDR3 coding sequence is TGTGCCAGCAGCCCGGGGTGGCGGGGCAAAGGCTATGGCTACACCTTC.

V gene TRBV4-1 combines with J gene TRBJ1-4, with D tentatively TRBD1 (5 bases). Germline CDR1 is MGHRA and CDR2 is YSYEKL. CDR3 length: 16 residues. The V end was cut by 2 bases, the J end by 0 bases, with 10 bases between. CDR3: CASSQPPGATNEKLFF. The CDR3 bases are TGCGCCAGCAGCCAACCCCCGGGGGCAACTAATGAAAAACTGTTTTTT.

The J gene is TRBJ2-1, the V gene TRBV5-1; 12 positions agree with TRBD2. The germline CDR1 and CDR2 sequences are SGHRS and YFSETQ. With 2 bases clipped from V and 4 bases from J, the junction kept 16 bases outside the gene matches. This CDR3 is 20 amino acids long. This CDR3 is CASSFRGLAGNSPPYNEQFF. CDR3 bases: TGCGCCAGCAGCTTCAGGGGACTAGCGGGTAATAGCCCCCCTTACAATGAGCAGTTCTTC.

The rearrangement links TRBV12-3 or TRBV12-4 to TRBJ1-2; 7 bases match TRBD1. Trimming at V came to 5 bases and at J to 4 bases, leaving 1 base not matched to a gene. The CDR3 totals 12 residues. CDR3 sequence reads: CASSRDSYGYTF. The DNA of the CDR3 is TGTGCCAGCAGTAGGGACAGCTATGGCTACACCTTC.

This chain connects TRBV9 to TRBJ1-1, with TRBD1 identical over 9 bases. V lost 3 bases, J lost 1 base, and 4 bases stayed unmatched. The CDR3 contains 15 residues. CDR1 and CDR2 (germline): SGDLS, YYNGEE. The CDR3 nucleotides read TGTGCCAGCAGCGCAGGACAGGGGTCGAACACTGAAGCTTTCTTT. Residues: CASSAGQGSNTEAFF. Filled out from reference TRBV9 and TRBJ1-1, the complete variable domain reads DSGVTQTPKHLITATGQRVTLRCSPRSGDLSVYWYQQSLDQGLQFLIQYYNGEERAKGNILERFSAQQFPDLHSELNLSSLELGDSALYFCASSAGQGSNTEAFFGQGTRLTVV.

The chain employs TRBV19 and TRBJ2-7; TRBD2 aligns across 7 bases. There are 12 residues in the CDR3. CDR1 LNHDA and CDR2 SQIVND come from the germline V gene (reference sequence). After removal of 7 bases from V and 6 bases from J, the junction contained 6 bases not matched to a gene. The CDR3 region is CASKGRAREQYF. In DNA form, the CDR3 reads TGTGCCAGTAAGGGGAGGGCTCGCGAGCAGTACTTC.

V gene TRBV27 combines with J gene TRBJ2-7; D is possibly TRBD1 (6 bases). Germline assignment: CDR1 MNHEY and CDR2 SMNVEV (reference sequence). The CDR3 extends over 15 amino acids. Trimming took 5 bases from V and 5 from J, leaving 19 bases between them. As DNA, the CDR3 is TGTGCCAGCAGTAGTCCTGGGACAAGGGGAAACGAGCAGTACTTC. Encoded protein: CASSSPGTRGNEQYF.

The CDR3 region is CASSQTGTSGSSKNIQYF. As DNA, the CDR3 is TGTGCCAGCAGCCAGACCGGGACTAGCGGGAGTTCCAAAAACATTCAGTACTTC. V is TRBV3-1 (or the pseudogene TRBV3-2) and J is TRBJ2-4; 14 bases agree with TRBD2. There are 18 residues in the CDR3. Germline CDR1 and CDR2: LGHDT and YNNKEL (reference sequence). The V gene end was trimmed by 3 bases and the J gene end by 2 bases; junction bases not matched to a gene: 6.